The present entry profiles one T cell receptor (beta chain) with its context. This specimen comes from a study of cytomegalovirus exposure and HLA in healthy donors. The CDR3 contains 15 residues. Trimming at V came to 0 bases and at J to 3 bases, leaving 2 bases not matched to a gene. The germline V gene has CDR1 SGHRS and CDR2 YFSETQ. The PCR made use of 60 Vbeta and 13 Jbeta primers. Some clones are missing from TCRdb's copy, which holds only in-frame ones; the method was immunoSEQ multiplex PCR. The table records about 160,000 clones, roughly 80% of them present only once. The receptor was isolated from a man aged 25-45 years in good health and CMV-seropositive. J is TRBJ1-5 and V is TRBV5-1; 8 positions match TRBD1. Sequenced material: PBMCs. In DNA form, the CDR3 reads TGCGCCAGCAGCTTGGGGGACAGGAACAATCAGCCCCAGCATTTT. Translated, it gives CASSLGDRNNQPQHF.